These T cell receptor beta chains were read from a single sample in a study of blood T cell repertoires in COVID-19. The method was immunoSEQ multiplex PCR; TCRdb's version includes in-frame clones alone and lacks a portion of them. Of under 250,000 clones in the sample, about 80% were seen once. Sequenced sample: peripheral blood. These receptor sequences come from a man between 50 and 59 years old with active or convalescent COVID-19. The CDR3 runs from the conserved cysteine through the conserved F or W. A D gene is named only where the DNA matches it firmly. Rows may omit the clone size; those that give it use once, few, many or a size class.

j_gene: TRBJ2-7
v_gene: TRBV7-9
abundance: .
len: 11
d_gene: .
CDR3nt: TGTGCCAGCCAAACAGGGTACGAGCAGTACTTC
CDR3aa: CASQTGYEQYF

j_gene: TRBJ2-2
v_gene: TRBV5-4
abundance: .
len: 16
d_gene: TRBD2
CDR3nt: TGTGCCAGCAGCCCCGGGGTAGCGGGGGTGACCGGGGAGCTGTTTTTT
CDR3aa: CASSPGVAGVTGELFF

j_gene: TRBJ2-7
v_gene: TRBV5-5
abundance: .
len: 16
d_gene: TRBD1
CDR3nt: TGTGCCAGCAGTAACCCCGGACAGGCCCTTTTCTACGAGCAGTACTTC
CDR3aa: CASSNPGQALFYEQYF

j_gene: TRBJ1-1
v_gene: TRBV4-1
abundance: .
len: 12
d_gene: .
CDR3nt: TGCGCCAGCAGCCTTGGAGGGCATGAAGCTTTCTTT
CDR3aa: CASSLGGHEAFF

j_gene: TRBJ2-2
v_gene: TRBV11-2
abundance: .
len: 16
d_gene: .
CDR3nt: TGTGCCAGCAGCTTAATCGGTCTAGCTCCCACCGGGGAGCTGTTTTTT
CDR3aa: CASSLIGLAPTGELFF

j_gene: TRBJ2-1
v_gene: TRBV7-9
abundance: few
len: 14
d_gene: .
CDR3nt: TGTGCCGAAGGTAGTGGGCGGGCCTACAATGAGCAGTTCTTC
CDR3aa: CAEGSGRAYNEQFF

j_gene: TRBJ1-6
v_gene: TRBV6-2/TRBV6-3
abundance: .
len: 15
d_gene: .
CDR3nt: TGTGCCAGCACCCCCGGGAGCTCCTATAATTCACCCCTCCACTTT
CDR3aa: CASTPGSSYNSPLHF

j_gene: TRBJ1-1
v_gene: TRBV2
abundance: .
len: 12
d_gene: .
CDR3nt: TGTGCCAGCATAGGCCTAGACACTGAAGCTTTCTTT
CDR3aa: CASIGLDTEAFF

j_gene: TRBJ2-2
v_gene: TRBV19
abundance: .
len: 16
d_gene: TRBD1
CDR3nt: TGTGCCAGTACCCCAGGGACAGGGGCGAACACCGGGGAGCTGTTTTTT
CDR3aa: CASTPGTGANTGELFF

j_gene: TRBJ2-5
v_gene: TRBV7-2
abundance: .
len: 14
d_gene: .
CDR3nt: TGTGCCAGCAGCTTAGCGGGGGGGCCGGAGACCCAGTACTTC
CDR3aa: CASSLAGGPETQYF

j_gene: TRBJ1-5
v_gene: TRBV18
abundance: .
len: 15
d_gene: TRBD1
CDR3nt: TGTGCCAGCTCACCCCCCACAGGGGGGGATCAGCCCCAGCATTTT
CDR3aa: CASSPPTGGDQPQHF

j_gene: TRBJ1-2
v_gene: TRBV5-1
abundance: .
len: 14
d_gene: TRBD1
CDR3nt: TGCGCCAGCAGCCCGGGACAGCAGGGCTATGGCTACACCTTC
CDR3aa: CASSPGQQGYGYTF